These 8 T cell receptor beta chains were sequenced from one sample in a study of OX40 agonist ivuxolimab in advanced cancers. Profiling relied on immunoSEQ multiplex PCR, and the TCRdb table lists in-frame clones only, not all of them. The profile shows over 45,000 clones, around 79% of them singletons. Material: CD4+ or CD8+ T cells sorted from blood, obtained in a trial of the OX40 agonist ivuxolimab. These receptors all come from an adult with an advanced solid tumor such as melanoma, head and neck, liver or kidney cancer.

The chain links TRBV19 to TRBJ1-5; D gene unclear. The CDR3 spans 14 residues. V was clipped by 6 bases and J by 6 bases, with 15 bases between them. CDR1 and CDR2 (germline): LNHDA, SQIVND (reference sequence). This chain's CDR3 is CASRGREIRQPQHF. The DNA of the CDR3 is TGTGCCAGTAGGGGTAGGGAAATACGTCAGCCCCAGCATTTT.

The genes are TRBV5-1 and TRBJ2-3; 11 positions match TRBD1. Germline CDR1 is SGHRS and CDR2 is YFSETQ. Unmatched junction bases numbered 15, after V lost 6 bases and J lost 6 bases. The CDR3 length is 17 residues. DNA of the CDR3: TGCGCCAGCACCTCGGGGACAGGGGGTTCTATTTTGGATACGCAGTATTTT. Its translation is CASTSGTGGSILDTQYF.

This chain joins TRBV5-4 and TRBJ2-5; 10 bases are shared with TRBD1. CDR3 size: 15 residues. The germline V gene has CDR1 SGHNT and CDR2 YYREEE (reference sequence). Germline trimming cut 0 bases from V and 5 bases from J; bases unmatched to any gene: 4. DNA of the CDR3: TGTGCCAGCAGCTTGGGAGGGACAGGGGTTGAGACCCAGTACTTC. It specifies CASSLGGTGVETQYF.

The table lists this clone with a few counts. The V and J genes are TRBV28 and TRBJ2-7; unclear D gene. Trimming pared 4 bases from V and 0 bases from J, leaving 7 bases between. The CDR3 length is 13 residues. CDR1 is MDHEN, CDR2 SYDVKM, per germline. As DNA, the CDR3 is TGTGCCAGCAGTTATGACTTCTCCTACGAGCAGTACTTC. This codes for CASSYDFSYEQYF.

The V call is TRBV29-1, the J call TRBJ1-5; D gene ambiguous. Trimming pared 6 bases from V and 3 bases from J, leaving 12 bases between. CDR3 size: 13 residues. Germline loops: CDR1 SQVTM, CDR2 ANQGSEA. CDR3 sequence: CSVIGRDNQPQHF. The CDR3 nucleotides read TGCAGCGTCATAGGACGGGACAATCAGCCCCAGCATTTT.

This chain connects TRBV2 to TRBJ2-2; 9 bases agree with TRBD1. V trimming: 7 bases; J trimming: 4 bases; junction bases outside the gene matches: 10. This CDR3 has 16 amino acids. CDR1 SNHLY and CDR2 FYNNEI come from the germline V gene. This CDR3 reads CASNIQGAWSTGELFF. The CDR3 bases are TGTGCCAGCAACATACAGGGGGCTTGGAGCACCGGGGAGCTGTTTTTT.

The gene calls are TRBV6-6 and TRBJ1-2; the match to TRBD1 covers 7 bases. V shed 0 bases and J 5 bases; nucleotides not matched to a gene: 3. CDR3 length: 14 residues. Germline V gene lookup returns CDR1 MNHNY and CDR2 SVGAGI (reference sequence). In DNA form, the CDR3 reads TGTGCCAGCAGTTACTCGGGGACAGTTTATGGCTACACCTTC. Translating it yields CASSYSGTVYGYTF.

There are many counts of this clone. This chain connects TRBV5-8 to TRBJ1-1; D is unresolved. The germline CDR1 and CDR2 sequences are SGHTS and YDEGEE. This CDR3 region has 13 residues. V lost 4 bases and J 3 bases, leaving 10 bases between the germline ends. This chain's CDR3 is CASSLGPYTEAFF. The CDR3 DNA reads as TGTGCCAGCAGCCTTGGGCCCTACACTGAAGCTTTCTTT.